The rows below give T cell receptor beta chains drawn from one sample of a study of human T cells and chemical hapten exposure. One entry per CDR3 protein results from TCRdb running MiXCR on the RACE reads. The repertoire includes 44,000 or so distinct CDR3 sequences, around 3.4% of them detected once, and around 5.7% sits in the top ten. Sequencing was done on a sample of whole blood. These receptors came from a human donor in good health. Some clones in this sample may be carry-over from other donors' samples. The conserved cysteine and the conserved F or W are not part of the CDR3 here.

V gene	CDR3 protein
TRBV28	ATGPYNEQF
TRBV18	ASCVTRSGNTIY
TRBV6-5	ASAHRGGNQPQH
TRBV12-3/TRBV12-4	ASSLAQTNQPQH
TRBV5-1	ASTNNPLTGEQF
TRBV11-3	ASSPGTSGTGRETQY
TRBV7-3	ASSLTGTGNTEAF
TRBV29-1	SVDTVNTEAF
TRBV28	ASSPLPGTKNIQY
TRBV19	ASSIIRRDTQY
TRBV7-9	ASRGGKGTYEQY
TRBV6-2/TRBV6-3	ASSYGLAGF
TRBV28	ASSFGLAPIGQETQY
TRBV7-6	ASSSGSTNEKLF
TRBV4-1	ASSQDPRDRGKPDTQY
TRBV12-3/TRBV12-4	ASSLQETGYSNYGYT
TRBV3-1	ASSPDGTGFTETQY
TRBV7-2	ASSSDNGRRETQY
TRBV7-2	ASSGQRNQPQH
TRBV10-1	ASSESRRTVSGEAF
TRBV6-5	ASSSRPGSSGNTIY
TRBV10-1	ASRQTQY
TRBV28	ASSPGGPRTSGNTIY
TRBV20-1	SADREVEQY
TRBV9	ASSVTMGEQY
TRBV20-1	SARLGQGEQPQH
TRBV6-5	ATCLKQGNTEAF
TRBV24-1	ATSEYRSGTNVLT
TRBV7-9	ASSPVGRVSMLYEQY
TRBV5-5	ASSLETGVRSYNEQF
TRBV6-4	ASSDRLVAGSKNIQY
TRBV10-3	AISEPGTGFGNTIY
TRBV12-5	ASGLAQRGLAGRYNEQF
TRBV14	ASSQAGGREAV
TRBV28	ATFPERTETPLH
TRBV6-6	ASSSVDSYYNEQF
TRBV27	ASSPRDSPRWF
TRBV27	ASTFRGSSYNEQF
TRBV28	ASSLSEGAGNQPQH
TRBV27	ASSLWGGEQY
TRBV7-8	ASGSGARGETQY
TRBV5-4	ASSGLLAGVGEQY
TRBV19	ATGQGTGNTIY
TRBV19	ASSIKGSYNEQF
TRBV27	ASSFTGEGTQY
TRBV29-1	SVASSRKGTGELF
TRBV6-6	ASSPRTGTNTGELF
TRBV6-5	ASSGAASGNQPQH
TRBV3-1	ASSPWGPIQETQY
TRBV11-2	ASSKTGVGYQETQY
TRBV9	ASSVDQGLANYGYT
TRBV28	ASRVTGPPGLT
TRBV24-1	ATRAPGQRTEAF